The 5 T cell receptor beta chains in this list originate from one sample, sequenced in a study of T cell responses to AZD1222 COVID-19 vaccine. Libraries were prepared by immunoSEQ multiplex PCR; TCRdb keeps only in-frame clonotypes and omits some of them. The sample contains 190,000 or so clones, 80% to 95% of which appear only once. Sequences were derived from peripheral blood, sampled 28 days after the second AZD1222 dose. The receptors derive from an adult who received the AZD1222 COVID-19 vaccine.

This chain connects TRBV2 to TRBJ2-7; no firm D call. The CDR3 spans 12 residues. The germline CDR1 and CDR2 sequences are SNHLY and FYNNEI. V was pared by 8 bases and J by 0 bases, with 8 bases between. The CDR3 bases are TGTGCCAGCGCCTTCCCCTCCTACGAGCAGTACTTC. It specifies CASAFPSYEQYF.

This chain links TRBV30 with TRBJ1-1, with TRBD1 matching over 8 bases. The germline gives CDR1 GTSNPN, CDR2 SVGIG (reference sequence). Germline trimming cut 7 bases from V and 5 bases from J; bases unmatched to any gene: 12. The length of the CDR3 is 14 residues. The DNA for the CDR3 is TGTGCCTTGGACAGGGTCTCCCTGGGGACTGAAGCTTTCTTT. Translation: CALDRVSLGTEAFF.

This clone has a single count. The rearrangement links TRBV12-5 to TRBJ1-5; D uncertain. The CDR3 is 18 residues long. The V and J ends lost 1 base and 5 bases respectively, with 21 bases between them. CDR1 and CDR2 from the germline V gene are LGHNT and FRNRAP. The CDR3 nucleotides are TGTGCTAGTGGTTTGGACCTAGACTCAGGTCTGGCTTATCAGCCCCAGCATTTT. This encodes CASGLDLDSGLAYQPQHF.

The chain recombines TRBV10-3 with TRBJ2-2; 7 bases match TRBD1. Germline CDR1 reads ENHRY; CDR2 reads SYGVKD. The CDR3 spans 14 residues. J lost 4 bases, V lost 7 bases, and 6 bases had no gene match. The CDR3 is CAITGTEATGELFF. CDR3 DNA sequence: TGTGCCATCACCGGGACAGAGGCCACCGGGGAGCTGTTTTTT.

V usage is TRBV19 and J usage is TRBJ1-5, with D unresolved. The CDR3 length is 15 residues. V lost 6 bases and J 0 bases, leaving 12 bases between the germline ends. CDR1 is LNHDA, CDR2 SQIVND, per germline (reference sequence). This CDR3 reads CASSWGGSSNQPQHF. CDR3 DNA: TGTGCCAGTAGCTGGGGAGGGAGTAGCAATCAGCCCCAGCATTTT.